This is a list of T cell receptor beta chains from one sample in a study of shared clonotypes between healthy human individuals. Some clones are missing from TCRdb's copy, which holds only in-frame ones; the method was immunoSEQ multiplex PCR. The repertoire holds fewer than 400,000 clones, with around two thirds as singletons. The specimen sequenced was memory CD4+ T cells sorted from blood. The receptor source for this set is a man aged 30 to 39 in good health. Each CDR3 is given with its conserved first and last residue. A D gene is named only where the DNA matches it firmly. Only some rows state a clone size, as once, few, many or a class for expanded clones.

j_call d_call v_call clone_size cdr3_aa cdr3_nt
TRBJ2-5 NA TRBV29-1 NA CSGGFVGQETQYF TGCAGCGGTGGGTTTGTAGGGCAAGAGACCCAGTACTTC
TRBJ2-3 TRBD2 TRBV6-5 NA CASSPPGLARDTQYF TGTGCCAGCAGTCCTCCGGGACTAGCGAGAGATACGCAGTATTTT
TRBJ2-1 NA TRBV18 NA CASSLRQGDYNEQFF TGTGCCAGCTCACTTAGACAAGGGGATTACAATGAGCAGTTCTTC
TRBJ1-5 NA TRBV16 NA CASSQTGRNQPQHF TGTGCCAGCAGCCAGACCGGGCGGAATCAGCCCCAGCATTTT
TRBJ1-1 NA TRBV5-1 NA CASSEDTGQAFF TGCGCCAGCAGCGAGGACACCGGGCAAGCTTTCTTT
TRBJ2-5 TRBD2 TRBV19 many CASSIAGGETQYF TGTGCCAGTAGTATAGCGGGAGGAGAGACCCAGTACTTC
TRBJ2-1 NA TRBV18 NA CASSPSGVDRSEQFF TGTGCCAGCTCACCATCGGGAGTCGACCGTAGTGAGCAGTTCTTC
TRBJ1-2 TRBD1 TRBV7-2 NA CASSFGQGALGYTF TGTGCCAGCAGCTTTGGACAGGGGGCCCTCGGCTACACCTTC
TRBJ1-3 NA TRBV11-2 NA CASSLIGSSGNTIYF TGTGCCAGCAGCTTAATCGGGTCCTCTGGAAACACCATATATTTT
TRBJ2-7 NA TRBV6-1 NA CASSEGGLSYEQYF TGTGCCAGCAGTGAAGGGGGCCTGTCCTACGAGCAGTACTTC
TRBJ1-5 NA TRBV18 many CASSPGQPQHF TGTGCCAGCTCACCAGGTCAGCCCCAGCATTTT
TRBJ2-3 TRBD2 TRBV6-6 NA CASSLAGGRSTDTQYF TGTGCCAGCAGTCTAGCGGGAGGGCGAAGCACAGATACGCAGTATTTT
TRBJ1-2 NA TRBV6-6 NA CASRLKNDGGGGYTF TGTGCCAGCAGATTAAAGAACGACGGGGGGGGCGGCTACACCTTC
TRBJ2-7 NA TRBV5-1 NA CASSAPSLYEQYF TGCGCCAGCAGCGCCCCGTCTCTCTACGAGCAGTACTTC
TRBJ1-1 NA TRBV29-1 NA CSAEVNTEAFF TGCAGCGCCGAAGTGAACACTGAAGCTTTCTTT
TRBJ2-5 NA TRBV7-2 NA CASSIGRETQYF TGTGCCAGCAGCATAGGGCGGGAGACCCAGTACTTC
TRBJ2-1 NA TRBV11-3 few CASSLAGLSSYNEQFF TGTGCCAGCAGCTTAGCTGGCCTAAGCTCCTACAATGAGCAGTTCTTC